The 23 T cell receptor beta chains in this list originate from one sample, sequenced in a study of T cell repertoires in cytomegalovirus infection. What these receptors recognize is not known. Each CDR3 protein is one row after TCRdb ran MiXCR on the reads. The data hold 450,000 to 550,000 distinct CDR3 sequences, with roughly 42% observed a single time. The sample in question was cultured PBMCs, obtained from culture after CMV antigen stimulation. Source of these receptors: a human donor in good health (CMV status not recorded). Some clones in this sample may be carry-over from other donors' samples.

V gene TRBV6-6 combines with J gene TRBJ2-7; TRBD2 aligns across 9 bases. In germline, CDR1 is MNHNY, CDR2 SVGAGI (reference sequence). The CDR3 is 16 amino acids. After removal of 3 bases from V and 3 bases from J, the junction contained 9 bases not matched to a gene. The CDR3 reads CASSYRGTSRIYEQYF. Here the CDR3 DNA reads TGTGCCAGCAGTTATCGCGGGACTAGCCGGATCTACGAGCAGTACTTC.

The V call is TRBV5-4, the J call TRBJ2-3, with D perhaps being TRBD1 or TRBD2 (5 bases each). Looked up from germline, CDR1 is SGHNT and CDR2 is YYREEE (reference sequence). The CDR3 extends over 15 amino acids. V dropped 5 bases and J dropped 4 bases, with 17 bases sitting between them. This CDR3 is CASSTGKSRADTQYF. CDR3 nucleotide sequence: TGTGCCAGCAGTACCGGGAAAAGCAGGGCAGATACGCAGTATTTT.

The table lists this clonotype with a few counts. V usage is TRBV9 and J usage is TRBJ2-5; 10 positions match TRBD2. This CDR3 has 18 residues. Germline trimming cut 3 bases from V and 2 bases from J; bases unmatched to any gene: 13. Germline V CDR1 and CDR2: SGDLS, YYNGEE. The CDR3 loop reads CASSAQPWGTSAQETQYF. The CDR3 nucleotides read TGTGCCAGCAGCGCGCAGCCTTGGGGGACTAGCGCTCAAGAGACCCAGTACTTC.

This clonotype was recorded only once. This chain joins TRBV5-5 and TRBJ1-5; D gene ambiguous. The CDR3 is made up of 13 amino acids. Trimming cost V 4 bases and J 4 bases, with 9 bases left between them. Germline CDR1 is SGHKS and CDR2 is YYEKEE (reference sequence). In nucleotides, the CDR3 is TGTGCCAGCAGCGCGCAATTAAATCAGCCCCAGCATTTT. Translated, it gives CASSAQLNQPQHF.

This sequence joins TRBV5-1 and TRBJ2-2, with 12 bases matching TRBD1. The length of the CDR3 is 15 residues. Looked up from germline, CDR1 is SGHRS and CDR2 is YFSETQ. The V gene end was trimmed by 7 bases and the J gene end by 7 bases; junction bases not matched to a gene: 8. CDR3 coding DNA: TGCGCCAGCGTCCCGGGACAGGGGGCCGGCGGGGAGCTGTTTTTT. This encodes CASVPGQGAGGELFF.

The CDR3 reads CASRPAGTGQETQYF. The CDR3 DNA sequence: TGTGCCAGCAGACCCGCCGGGACTGGCCAAGAGACCCAGTACTTC. The chain carries TRBV11-2 and TRBJ2-5, with D perhaps matching TRBD2 (6 bases). The ends were cut back, 6 bases at V and 1 base at J, with 15 bases in the middle. This CDR3 is 15 amino acids long. Germline CDR1 reads SGHAT; CDR2 reads FQNNGV.

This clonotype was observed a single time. CDR3 coding DNA: TGTGCCAGTAGTATAGGGGGACAGCAATCTGGGAGAGATACGCAGTATTTT. Its protein product is CASSIGGQQSGRDTQYF. The chain joins TRBV19 to TRBJ2-3; 7 bases fit TRBD1. The J segment lost 5 bases and the V segment lost 1 base, leaving 12 bases of the junction unmatched. Germline CDR1 and CDR2: LNHDA and SQIVND (reference sequence). This CDR3 spans 17 amino acids.

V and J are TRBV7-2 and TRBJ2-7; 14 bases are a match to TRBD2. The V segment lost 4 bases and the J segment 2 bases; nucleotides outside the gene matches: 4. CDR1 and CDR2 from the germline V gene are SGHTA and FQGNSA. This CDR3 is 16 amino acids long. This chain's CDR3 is CASSSRLAGGPYEQYF. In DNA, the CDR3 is TGTGCCAGCAGCTCCAGACTAGCGGGAGGGCCCTACGAGCAGTACTTC.

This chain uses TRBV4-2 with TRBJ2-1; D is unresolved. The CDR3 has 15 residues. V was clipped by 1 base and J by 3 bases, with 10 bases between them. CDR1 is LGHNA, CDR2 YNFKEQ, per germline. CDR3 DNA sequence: TGTGCCAGCAGCCAAGGGGTAAGGGTCTACAATGAGCAGTTCTTC. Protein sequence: CASSQGVRVYNEQFF.

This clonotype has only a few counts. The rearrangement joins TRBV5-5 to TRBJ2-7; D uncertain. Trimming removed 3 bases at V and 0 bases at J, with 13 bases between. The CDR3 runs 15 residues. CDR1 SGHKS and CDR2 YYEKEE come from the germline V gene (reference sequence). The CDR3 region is CASSSRSSPSYEQYF. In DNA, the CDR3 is TGTGCCAGCAGCTCGAGGAGCAGTCCCTCCTACGAGCAGTACTTC.

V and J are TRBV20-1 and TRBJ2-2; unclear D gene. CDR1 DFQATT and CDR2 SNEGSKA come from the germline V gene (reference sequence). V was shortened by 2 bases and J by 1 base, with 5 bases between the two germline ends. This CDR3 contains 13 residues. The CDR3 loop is CSARLGNTGELFF. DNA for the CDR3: TGCAGTGCTAGATTGGGGAACACCGGGGAGCTGTTTTTT.

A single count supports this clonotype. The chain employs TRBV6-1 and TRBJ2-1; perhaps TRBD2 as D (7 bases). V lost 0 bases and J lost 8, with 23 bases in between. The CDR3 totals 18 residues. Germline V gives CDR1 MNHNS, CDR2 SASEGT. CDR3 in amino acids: CASSEAPGGRGGRYEQFF. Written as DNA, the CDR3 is TGTGCCAGCAGTGAAGCTCCCGGTGGGAGGGGGGGCCGGTATGAGCAGTTCTTC.

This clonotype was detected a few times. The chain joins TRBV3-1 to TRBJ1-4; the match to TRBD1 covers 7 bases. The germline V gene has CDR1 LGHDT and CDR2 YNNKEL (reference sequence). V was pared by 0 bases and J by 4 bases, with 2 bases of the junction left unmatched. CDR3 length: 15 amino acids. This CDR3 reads CASSQETGHNEKLFF. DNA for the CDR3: TGTGCCAGCAGCCAAGAGACAGGGCATAATGAAAAACTGTTTTTT.

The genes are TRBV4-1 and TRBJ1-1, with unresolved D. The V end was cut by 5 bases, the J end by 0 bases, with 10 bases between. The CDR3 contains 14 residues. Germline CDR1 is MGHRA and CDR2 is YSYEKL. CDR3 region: CASSNWFLNTEAFF. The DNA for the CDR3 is TGCGCCAGCAGCAATTGGTTTTTGAACACTGAAGCTTTCTTT.

The DNA of the CDR3 is TGTGCCAGCAGTGACCCGGGCCGACCCTACAATGAGCAGTTCTTC. This encodes CASSDPGRPYNEQFF. The chain combines TRBV6-1 with TRBJ2-1; D remains unclear. V lost 3 bases to trimming and J lost 2 bases, with 11 bases between them. The CDR3 has 15 residues. The germline gives CDR1 MNHNS, CDR2 SASEGT.

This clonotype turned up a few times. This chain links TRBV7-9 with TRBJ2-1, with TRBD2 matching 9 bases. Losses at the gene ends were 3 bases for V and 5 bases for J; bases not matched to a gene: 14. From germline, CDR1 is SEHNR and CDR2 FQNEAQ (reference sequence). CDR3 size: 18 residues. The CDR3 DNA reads TGTGCCAGCAGCTTCCTCCCGGGGGCGGGGGGGCGGAACAATGAGCAGTTCTTC. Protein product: CASSFLPGAGGRNNEQFF.

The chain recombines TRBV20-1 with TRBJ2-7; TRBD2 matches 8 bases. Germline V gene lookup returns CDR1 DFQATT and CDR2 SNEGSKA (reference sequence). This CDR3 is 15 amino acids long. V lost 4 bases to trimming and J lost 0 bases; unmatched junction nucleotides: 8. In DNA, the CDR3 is TGCAGTGCTACTCCCAGTAGCGGGGCCTCCTACGAGCAGTACTTC. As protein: CSATPSSGASYEQYF.

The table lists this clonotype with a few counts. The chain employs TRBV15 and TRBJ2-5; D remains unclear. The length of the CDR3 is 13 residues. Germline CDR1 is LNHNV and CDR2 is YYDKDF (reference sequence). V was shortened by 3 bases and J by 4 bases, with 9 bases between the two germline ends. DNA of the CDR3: TGTGCCACCAGCAGTATAGGCGGAGAGACCCAGTACTTC. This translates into CATSSIGGETQYF. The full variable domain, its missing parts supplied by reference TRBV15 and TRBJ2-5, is DAMVIQNPRYQVTQFGKPVTLSCSQTLNHNVMYWYQQKSSQAPKLLFHYYDKDFNNEADTPDNFQSRRPNTSFCFLDIRSPGLGDTAMYLCATSSIGGETQYFGPGTRLLVL.

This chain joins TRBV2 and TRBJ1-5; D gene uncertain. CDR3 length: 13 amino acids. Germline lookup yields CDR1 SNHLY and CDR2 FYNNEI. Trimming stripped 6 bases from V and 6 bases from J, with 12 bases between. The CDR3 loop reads CASRPQGIQPQHF. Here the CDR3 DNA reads TGTGCCAGCAGACCACAAGGTATTCAGCCCCAGCATTTT.

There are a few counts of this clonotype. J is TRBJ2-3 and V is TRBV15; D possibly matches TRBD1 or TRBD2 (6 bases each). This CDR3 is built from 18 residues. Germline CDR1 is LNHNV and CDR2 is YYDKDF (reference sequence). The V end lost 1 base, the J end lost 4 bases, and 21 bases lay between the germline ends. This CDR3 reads CATSRGGAGRGSPDTQYF. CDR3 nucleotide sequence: TGTGCCACCAGCAGAGGGGGGGCGGGAAGAGGCAGCCCAGATACGCAGTATTTT.

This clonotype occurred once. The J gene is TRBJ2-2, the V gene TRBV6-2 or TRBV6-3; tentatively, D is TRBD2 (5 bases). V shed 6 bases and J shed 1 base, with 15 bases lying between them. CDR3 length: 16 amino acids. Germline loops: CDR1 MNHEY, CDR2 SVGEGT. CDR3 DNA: TGTGCCAGCAGGGATCTGACTAACAGGAACACCGGGGAGCTGTTTTTT. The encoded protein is CASRDLTNRNTGELFF.

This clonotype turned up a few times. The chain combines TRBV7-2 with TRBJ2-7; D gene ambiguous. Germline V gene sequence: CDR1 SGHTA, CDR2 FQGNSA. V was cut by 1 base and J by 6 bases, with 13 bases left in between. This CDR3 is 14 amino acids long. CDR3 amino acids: CASSLVETHREQYF. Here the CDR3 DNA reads TGTGCCAGCAGCTTAGTGGAGACACACCGCGAGCAGTACTTC.

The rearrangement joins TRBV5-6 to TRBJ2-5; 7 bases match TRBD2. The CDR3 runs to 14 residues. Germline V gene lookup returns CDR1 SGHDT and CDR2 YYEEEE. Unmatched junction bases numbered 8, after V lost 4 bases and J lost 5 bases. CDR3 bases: TGTGCCAGCAGCCCTCTTTCGCGGGGGGAGACCCAGTACTTC. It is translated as CASSPLSRGETQYF.